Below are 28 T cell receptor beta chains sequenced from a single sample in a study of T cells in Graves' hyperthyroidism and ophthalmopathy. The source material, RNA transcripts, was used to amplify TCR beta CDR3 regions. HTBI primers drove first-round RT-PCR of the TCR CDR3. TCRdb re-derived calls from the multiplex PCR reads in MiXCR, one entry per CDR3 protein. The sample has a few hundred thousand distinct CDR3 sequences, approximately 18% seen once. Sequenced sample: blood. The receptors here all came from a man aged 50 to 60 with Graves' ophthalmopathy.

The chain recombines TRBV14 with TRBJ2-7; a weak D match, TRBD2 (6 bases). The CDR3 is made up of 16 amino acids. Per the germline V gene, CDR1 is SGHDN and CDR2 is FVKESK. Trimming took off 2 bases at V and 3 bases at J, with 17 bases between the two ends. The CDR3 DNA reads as TGTGCCAGCAGCCAAATCGGGGCGGGGAAACTCTACGAGCAGTACTTC. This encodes CASSQIGAGKLYEQYF.

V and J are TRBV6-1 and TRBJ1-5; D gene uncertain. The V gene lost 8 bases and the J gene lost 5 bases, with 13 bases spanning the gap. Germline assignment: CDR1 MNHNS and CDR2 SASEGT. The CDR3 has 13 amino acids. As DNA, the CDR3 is TGTGCCAGCTCTCGGACTCCCGATCAGCCCCAGCATTTT. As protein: CASSRTPDQPQHF.

CDR3 residues: CASSLFGTSSGANVLTF. The DNA for the CDR3 is TGTGCCAGCAGCTTATTCGGGACATCATCTGGGGCCAACGTCCTGACTTTC. The chain recombines TRBV11-2 with TRBJ2-6; D possibly corresponds to TRBD1 (6 bases). Germline lookup yields CDR1 SGHAT and CDR2 FQNNGV. V lost 2 bases and J lost 1, with 12 bases in between. The CDR3 sequence is 17 residues long.

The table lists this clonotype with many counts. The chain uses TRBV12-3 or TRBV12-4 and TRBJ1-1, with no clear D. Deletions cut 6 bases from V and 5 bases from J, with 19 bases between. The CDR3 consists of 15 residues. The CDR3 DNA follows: TGTGCCAGCAGCCGTAATGACCGTATGCAGACTGAAGCTTTCTTT. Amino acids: CASSRNDRMQTEAFF.

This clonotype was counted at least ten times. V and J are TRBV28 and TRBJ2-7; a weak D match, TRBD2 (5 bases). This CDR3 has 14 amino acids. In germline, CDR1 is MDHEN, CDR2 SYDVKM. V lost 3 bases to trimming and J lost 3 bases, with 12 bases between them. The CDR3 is CASSFVASRYEQYF. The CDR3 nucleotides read TGTGCCAGCAGTTTCGTAGCGAGCCGCTACGAGCAGTACTTC. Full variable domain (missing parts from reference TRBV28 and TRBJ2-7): DVKVTQSSRYLVKRTGEKVFLECVQDMDHENMFWYRQDPGLGLRLIYFSYDVKMKEKGDIPEGYSVSREKKERFSLILESASTNQTSMYLCASSFVASRYEQYFGPGTRLTVT.

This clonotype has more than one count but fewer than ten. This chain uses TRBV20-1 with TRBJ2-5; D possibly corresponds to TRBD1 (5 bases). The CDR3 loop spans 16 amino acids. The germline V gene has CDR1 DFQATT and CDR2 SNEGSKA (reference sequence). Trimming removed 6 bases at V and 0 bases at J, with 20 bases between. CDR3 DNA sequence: TGCAGTGCCAGAACAAACAAGGGGCGGTACCAAGAGACCCAGTACTTC. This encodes CSARTNKGRYQETQYF.

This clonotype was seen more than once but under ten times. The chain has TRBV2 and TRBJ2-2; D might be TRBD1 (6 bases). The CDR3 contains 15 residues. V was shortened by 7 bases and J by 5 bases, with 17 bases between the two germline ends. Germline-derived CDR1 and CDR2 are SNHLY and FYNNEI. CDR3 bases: TGTGCCAGCACTGCGAATTTAGGGGGAACCGGGGAGCTGTTTTTT. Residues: CASTANLGGTGELFF.

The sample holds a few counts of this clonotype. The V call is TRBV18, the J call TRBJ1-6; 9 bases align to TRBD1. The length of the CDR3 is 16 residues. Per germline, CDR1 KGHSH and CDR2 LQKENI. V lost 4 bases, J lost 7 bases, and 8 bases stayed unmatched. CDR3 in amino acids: CASSRTGDFGNSPLHF. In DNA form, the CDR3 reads TGTGCCAGCTCACGGACAGGGGATTTCGGCAATTCACCCCTCCACTTT.

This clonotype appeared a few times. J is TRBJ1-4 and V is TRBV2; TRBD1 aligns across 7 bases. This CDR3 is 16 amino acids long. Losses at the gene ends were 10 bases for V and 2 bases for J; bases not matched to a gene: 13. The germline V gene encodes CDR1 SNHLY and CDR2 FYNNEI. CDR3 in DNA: TGTGCCAACAGGGGATGGAGAGGAGGGACTAATGAAAAACTGTTTTTT. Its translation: CANRGWRGGTNEKLFF.

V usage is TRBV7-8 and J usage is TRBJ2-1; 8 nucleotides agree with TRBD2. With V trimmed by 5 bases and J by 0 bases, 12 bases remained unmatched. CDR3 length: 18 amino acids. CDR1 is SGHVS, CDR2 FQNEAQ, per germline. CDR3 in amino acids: CASSRTRGGRSSYNEQFF. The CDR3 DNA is TGTGCCAGCAGCCGTACACGCGGGGGGCGGAGCTCCTACAATGAGCAGTTCTTC.

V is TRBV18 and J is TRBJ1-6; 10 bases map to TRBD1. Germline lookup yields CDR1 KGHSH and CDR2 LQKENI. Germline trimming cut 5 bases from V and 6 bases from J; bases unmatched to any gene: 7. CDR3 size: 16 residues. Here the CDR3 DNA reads TGTGCCAGCTCAATATCCGGGACAGGGGCTAATTCACCCCTCCACTTT. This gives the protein CASSISGTGANSPLHF.

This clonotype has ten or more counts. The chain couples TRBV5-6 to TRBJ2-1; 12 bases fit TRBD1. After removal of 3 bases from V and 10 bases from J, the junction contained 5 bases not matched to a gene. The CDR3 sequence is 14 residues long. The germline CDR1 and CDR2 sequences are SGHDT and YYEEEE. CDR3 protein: CASSSGTGGLEQFF. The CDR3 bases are TGTGCCAGCAGCTCCGGGACAGGGGGCTTGGAGCAGTTCTTC.

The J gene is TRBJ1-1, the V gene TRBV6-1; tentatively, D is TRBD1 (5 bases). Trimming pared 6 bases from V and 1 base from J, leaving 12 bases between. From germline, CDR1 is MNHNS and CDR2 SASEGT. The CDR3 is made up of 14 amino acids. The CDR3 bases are TGTGCCAGCAGCAGGGTGATTTCGAACACTGAAGCTTTCTTT. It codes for CASSRVISNTEAFF.

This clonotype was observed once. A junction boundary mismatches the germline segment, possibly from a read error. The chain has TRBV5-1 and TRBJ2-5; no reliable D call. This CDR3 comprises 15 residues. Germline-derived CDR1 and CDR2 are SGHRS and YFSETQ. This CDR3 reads CASSLRAPGPETQCF. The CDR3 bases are TGCGCCAGCAGCTTGCGGGCCCCTGGCCCAGAGACCCAGTGCTTC.

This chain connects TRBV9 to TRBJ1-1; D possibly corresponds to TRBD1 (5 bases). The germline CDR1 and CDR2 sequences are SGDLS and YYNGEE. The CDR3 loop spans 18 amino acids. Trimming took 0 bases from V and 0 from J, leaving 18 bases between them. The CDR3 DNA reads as TGTGCCAGCAGCGTAGGCCCACCGGGACGGATTATGAACACTGAAGCTTTCTTT. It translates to CASSVGPPGRIMNTEAFF.

The CDR3 DNA sequence: TGTGCCAGCAGTTCAGGCCTGGGCACTCAGTACTTC. Protein sequence: CASSSGLGTQYF. The V call is TRBV28, the J call TRBJ2-4; no definite D call. The CDR3 sequence is 12 residues long. Looked up from germline, CDR1 is MDHEN and CDR2 is SYDVKM. V dropped 4 bases and J dropped 12 bases, with 13 bases sitting between them.

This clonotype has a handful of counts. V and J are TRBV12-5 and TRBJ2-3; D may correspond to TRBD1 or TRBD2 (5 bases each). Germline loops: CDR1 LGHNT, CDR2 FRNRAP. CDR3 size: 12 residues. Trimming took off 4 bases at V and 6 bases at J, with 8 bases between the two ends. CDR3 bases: TGTGCTAGTGGTTCCGAGGGGGATACGCAGTATTTT. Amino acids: CASGSEGDTQYF.

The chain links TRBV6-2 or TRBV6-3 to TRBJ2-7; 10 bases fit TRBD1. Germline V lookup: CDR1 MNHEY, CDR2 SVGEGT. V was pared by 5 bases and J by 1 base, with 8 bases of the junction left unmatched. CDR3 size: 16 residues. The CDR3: CASSRGGQGQSYEQYF. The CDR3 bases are TGTGCCAGCAGTCGGGGGGGACAGGGGCAATCCTACGAGCAGTACTTC.

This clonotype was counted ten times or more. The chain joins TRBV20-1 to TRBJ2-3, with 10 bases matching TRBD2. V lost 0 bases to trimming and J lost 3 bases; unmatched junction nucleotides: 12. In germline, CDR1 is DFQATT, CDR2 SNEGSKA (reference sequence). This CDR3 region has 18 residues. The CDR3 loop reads CSARDPTTSGLLTDTQYF. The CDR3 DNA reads TGCAGTGCTAGAGACCCCACGACTAGCGGGCTTCTGACAGATACGCAGTATTTT.

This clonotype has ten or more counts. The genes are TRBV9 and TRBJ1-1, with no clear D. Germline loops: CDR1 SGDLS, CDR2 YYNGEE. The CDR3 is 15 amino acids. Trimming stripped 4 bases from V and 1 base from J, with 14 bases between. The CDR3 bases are TGTGCCAGCAGCCTTGAACCACAGAAGAACACTGAAGCTTTCTTT. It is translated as CASSLEPQKNTEAFF. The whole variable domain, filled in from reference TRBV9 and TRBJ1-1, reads DSGVTQTPKHLITATGQRVTLRCSPRSGDLSVYWYQQSLDQGLQFLIQYYNGEERAKGNILERFSAQQFPDLHSELNLSSLELGDSALYFCASSLEPQKNTEAFFGQGTRLTVV.

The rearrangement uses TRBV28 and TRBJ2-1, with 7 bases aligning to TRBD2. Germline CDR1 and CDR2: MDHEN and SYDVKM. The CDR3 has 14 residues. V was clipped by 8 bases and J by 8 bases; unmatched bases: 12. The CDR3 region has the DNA TGTGCCAGCGGAAGCGGGACCCGTCTGGATGAGCAGTTCTTC. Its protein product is CASGSGTRLDEQFF.

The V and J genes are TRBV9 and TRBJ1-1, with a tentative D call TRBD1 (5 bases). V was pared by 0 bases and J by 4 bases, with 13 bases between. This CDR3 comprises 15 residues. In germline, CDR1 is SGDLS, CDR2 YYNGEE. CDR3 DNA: TGTGCCAGCAGCGTAGGTGGAGGGGTTGTCACTGAAGCTTTCTTT. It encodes CASSVGGGVVTEAFF.

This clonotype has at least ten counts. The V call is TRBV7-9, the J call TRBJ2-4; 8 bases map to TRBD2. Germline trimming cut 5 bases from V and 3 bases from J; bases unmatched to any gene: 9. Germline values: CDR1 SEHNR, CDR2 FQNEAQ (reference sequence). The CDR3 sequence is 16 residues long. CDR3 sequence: CASSPGTSWDKNIQYF. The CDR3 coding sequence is TGTGCCAGCAGCCCCGGGACTAGTTGGGACAAAAACATTCAGTACTTC.

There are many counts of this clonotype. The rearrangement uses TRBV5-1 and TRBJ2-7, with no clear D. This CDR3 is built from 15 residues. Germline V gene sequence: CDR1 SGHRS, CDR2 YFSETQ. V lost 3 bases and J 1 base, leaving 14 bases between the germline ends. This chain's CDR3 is CASSSPDTLSYEQYF. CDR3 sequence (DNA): TGCGCCAGCAGCTCCCCAGACACTCTTTCCTACGAGCAGTACTTC.

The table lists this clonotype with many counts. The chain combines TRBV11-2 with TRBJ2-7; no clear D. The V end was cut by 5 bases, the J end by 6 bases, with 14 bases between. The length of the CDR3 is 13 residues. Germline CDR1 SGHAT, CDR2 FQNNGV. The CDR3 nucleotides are TGTGCCAGCAGCCCTCTACGGTCGGGCGAGCAGTACTTC. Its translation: CASSPLRSGEQYF. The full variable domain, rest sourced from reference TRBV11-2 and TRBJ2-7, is EAGVAQSPRYKIIEKRQSVAFWCNPISGHATLYWYQQILGQGPKLLIQFQNNGVVDDSQLPKDRFSAERLKGVDSTLKIQPAKLEDSAVYLCASSPLRSGEQYFGPGTRLTVT.

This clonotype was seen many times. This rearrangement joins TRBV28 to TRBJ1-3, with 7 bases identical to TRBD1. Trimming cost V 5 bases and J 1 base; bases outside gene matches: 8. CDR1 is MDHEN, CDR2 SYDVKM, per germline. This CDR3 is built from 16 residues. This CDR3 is CASSPTGSVSGNTIYF. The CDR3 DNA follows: TGTGCCAGCAGTCCGACAGGGTCGGTTTCTGGAAACACCATATATTTT.

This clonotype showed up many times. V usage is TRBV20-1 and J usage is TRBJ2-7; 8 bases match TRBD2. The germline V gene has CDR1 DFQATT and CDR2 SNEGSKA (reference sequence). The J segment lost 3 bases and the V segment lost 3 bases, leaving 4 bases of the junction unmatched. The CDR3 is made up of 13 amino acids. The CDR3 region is CSASSAGVYEQYF. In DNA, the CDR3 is TGCAGTGCTAGTTCAGCGGGAGTCTACGAGCAGTACTTC.

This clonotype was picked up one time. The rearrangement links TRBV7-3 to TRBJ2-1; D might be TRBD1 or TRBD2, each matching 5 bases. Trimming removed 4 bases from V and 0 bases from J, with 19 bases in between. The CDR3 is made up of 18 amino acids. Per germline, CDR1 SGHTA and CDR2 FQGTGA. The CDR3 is CASSSIVGTFSSYNEQFF. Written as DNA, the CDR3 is TGTGCCAGCAGCTCAATAGTGGGGACCTTCAGCTCCTACAATGAGCAGTTCTTC.